A single sample gave rise to the 21 T cell receptor beta chains below, sequenced in a study of blood T cells in healthy people across ages. The authors ran a second PCR of roughly 6 to 12 cycles using a sample-barcoded 5' primer and a J-beta primer mix. TCRdb called the 5' RACE reads again in MiXCR, with one record for every CDR3 protein. The sample yields approximately 1.5 million distinct CDR3 sequences, roughly 32% seen once. Sequenced sample: blood. These receptors were taken from a woman in her twenties or thirties in good health.

V gene TRBV20-1 combines with J gene TRBJ1-2; possibly TRBD1 for D (6 bases). This CDR3 has 13 residues. Germline V gene lookup returns CDR1 DFQATT and CDR2 SNEGSKA (reference sequence). The ends were cut back, 6 bases at V and 5 bases at J, with 16 bases in the middle. CDR3 sequence: CSAKAGTYYGYTF. The CDR3 DNA is TGCAGTGCGAAAGCCGGGACATATTATGGCTACACCTTC.

The CDR3 sequence: CSVKKTGGGPQHF. In DNA form, the CDR3 reads TGCAGTGTAAAGAAGACAGGGGGAGGTCCCCAGCATTTT. The chain recombines TRBV20-1 with TRBJ1-5; TRBD1 matches 9 bases. From germline, CDR1 is DFQATT and CDR2 SNEGSKA (reference sequence). The CDR3 consists of 13 residues. V shed 7 bases and J 10 bases; nucleotides not matched to a gene: 11.

This chain joins TRBV7-2 and TRBJ2-3, with D unclear. V lost 2 bases and J 2 bases, leaving 11 bases between the germline ends. Germline V gene sequence: CDR1 SGHTA, CDR2 FQGNSA. The CDR3 covers 15 residues. DNA of the CDR3: TGTGCCAGCAGCTTAAGGTGGCAGGCCACAGATACGCAGTATTTT. Its translation: CASSLRWQATDTQYF.

This chain joins TRBV19 and TRBJ1-1, with D unresolved. V lost 3 bases and J 3 bases, leaving 8 bases between the germline ends. The germline CDR1 and CDR2 sequences are LNHDA and SQIVND (reference sequence). The CDR3 runs to 13 residues. The CDR3 DNA is TGTGCCAGTAGTATCTATGACGACACTGAAGCTTTCTTT. As protein: CASSIYDDTEAFF.

The chain links TRBV5-1 to TRBJ1-1, with a tentative D call TRBD1 (6 bases). CDR1 and CDR2 (germline): SGHRS, YFSETQ. The CDR3 is made up of 16 amino acids. Trimming removed 4 bases at V and 3 bases at J, with 19 bases between. CDR3: CASSPRDINGDTEAFF. The CDR3 DNA follows: TGCGCCAGCAGCCCCCGGGACATCAATGGGGACACTGAAGCTTTCTTT.

This clonotype was detected only a few times. The chain has TRBV20-1 and TRBJ1-4, with 9 bases aligning to TRBD1. The length of the CDR3 is 15 residues. CDR1 and CDR2 from the germline V gene are DFQATT and SNEGSKA (reference sequence). Trimming took 6 bases from V and 7 from J; bases not matched to a gene: 12. CDR3 nucleotides: TGCAGTGCCAATACAGGGGGCATATGGAGTGAAAAACTGTTTTTT. Translation gives CSANTGGIWSEKLFF.

This clonotype was recorded a few times. The chain combines TRBV27 with TRBJ2-7, with TRBD1 matching 9 bases. V shed 2 bases and J 2 bases; nucleotides not matched to a gene: 4. The germline CDR1 and CDR2 sequences are MNHEY and SMNVEV (reference sequence). The CDR3 runs 15 residues. The CDR3 protein is CASSLGDRDTYEQYF. The CDR3 nucleotides are TGTGCCAGCAGTTTAGGGGACAGGGACACCTACGAGCAGTACTTC.

A few counts support this clonotype. The V call is TRBV6-1, the J call TRBJ1-5; D is ambiguous. The CDR3 loop spans 16 amino acids. V lost 2 bases to trimming and J lost 0 bases, with 11 bases between them. Per the germline V gene, CDR1 is MNHNS and CDR2 is SASEGT. In DNA, the CDR3 is TGTGCCAGCAGTGAATCTTTCCACTTTAGCAATCAGCCCCAGCATTTT. It specifies CASSESFHFSNQPQHF.

About this clonotype itself: The junction shows a germline mismatch at one end, possibly a read error. The genes are TRBV7-9 and TRBJ2-3; D possibly uses TRBD1 or TRBD2 (5 bases each). This CDR3 region has 16 residues. In germline, CDR1 is SEHNR, CDR2 FQNEAQ (reference sequence). The CDR3 nucleotides are TGTGCCGGCAGCCCCGACAGCCCGGGGAGCACAGATACGCAGTATTTT. Protein product: CAGSPDSPGSTDTQYF.

CDR3: CAPLSRGRGDYEQYF. CDR3 DNA sequence: TGTGCCCCCCTATCGAGGGGGCGCGGAGACTACGAGCAGTACTTC. V and J are TRBV7-3 and TRBJ2-7; TRBD1 matches 7 bases. CDR3 size: 15 residues. J lost 3 bases, V lost 11 bases, and 16 bases had no gene match. The germline V gene has CDR1 SGHTA and CDR2 FQGTGA.

This clonotype turned up a few times. V gene TRBV2 combines with J gene TRBJ1-1, with D maybe TRBD1 (6 bases). From germline, CDR1 is SNHLY and CDR2 FYNNEI. The CDR3 has 13 amino acids. Trimming removed 10 bases at V and 1 base at J, with 13 bases between. CDR3 residues: CATTQGANTEAFF. CDR3 bases: TGTGCCACCACACAGGGAGCGAACACTGAAGCTTTCTTT. The full variable domain, rest sourced from reference TRBV2 and TRBJ1-1, is EPEVTQTPSHQVTQMGQEVILRCVPISNHLYFYWYRQILGQKVEFLVSFYNNEISEKSEIFDDQFSVERPDGSNFTLKIRSTKLEDSAMYFCATTQGANTEAFFGQGTRLTVV.

This clonotype turned up a few times. The V gene is TRBV20-1, the J gene TRBJ1-4; D is uncertain. Per the germline V gene, CDR1 is DFQATT and CDR2 is SNEGSKA (reference sequence). CDR3 length: 14 residues. The V and J ends lost 5 bases and 0 bases respectively, with 10 bases between them. The CDR3 DNA reads as TGCAGTGCTCCTGGCGACGCAACTAATGAAAAACTGTTTTTT. This encodes CSAPGDATNEKLFF.

The sample holds a few counts of this clonotype. This rearrangement joins TRBV7-3 to TRBJ1-6; the D gene is possibly TRBD1 (5 bases). The CDR3 runs to 13 residues. In germline, CDR1 is SGHTA, CDR2 FQGTGA. V was pared by 5 bases and J by 8 bases, with 10 bases between. CDR3 sequence reads: CASSRGLDSPLHF. As DNA, the CDR3 is TGTGCCAGCAGCCGGGGACTGGATTCACCCCTCCACTTT.

The CDR3 is CASSTSFRTSGYNEQFF. CDR3 nucleotides: TGTGCCAGCAGTACCTCCTTCAGGACTAGCGGCTACAATGAGCAGTTCTTC. The V call is TRBV12-3 or TRBV12-4, the J call TRBJ2-1; 10 positions agree with TRBD2. J gave up 3 bases and V 5 bases, and 10 bases lay outside the gene matches. The CDR3 runs 17 residues.

In its sample, this clonotype was seen a few times. This rearrangement joins TRBV2 to TRBJ2-1; 9 nucleotides line up with TRBD2. V lost 8 bases and J lost 6; bases outside the gene matches: 14. The V gene's germline CDR1 is SNHLY and CDR2 FYNNEI. This CDR3 region has 16 residues. The CDR3 bases are TGTGCCAGCCCCGGCCTCCGGACTAGCGTGGGCAATGAGCAGTTCTTC. Translation gives CASPGLRTSVGNEQFF.

On this clonotype itself: A read error may produce the germline difference seen at one junction end. The V call is TRBV2, the J call TRBJ1-6; the match to TRBD1 covers 10 bases. The CDR3 is 16 amino acids. Germline V gene sequence: CDR1 SNHLY, CDR2 FYNNEI. CDR3 sequence: CASSRTGTGVDSLLHF. Here the CDR3 DNA reads TGTGCCAGCAGTCGAACCGGGACAGGGGTCGATTCACTCCTCCACTTT. The full variable domain, in which reference TRBV2 and TRBJ1-6 provide the parts outside the CDR3, is EPEVTQTPSHQVTQMGQEVILRCVPISNHLYFYWYRQILGQKVEFLVSFYNNEISEKSEIFDDQFSVERPDGSNFTLKIRSTKLEDSAMYFCASSRTGTGVDSLLHFGNGTRLTVT.

Only a few counts were recorded for this clonotype. The chain joins TRBV27 to TRBJ2-5; D may be TRBD2 (6 bases). There are 14 residues in the CDR3. The V end lost 5 bases, the J end lost 5 bases, and 15 bases lay between the germline ends. The germline V gene has CDR1 MNHEY and CDR2 SMNVEV (reference sequence). CDR3 region: CASSDGRRVETQYF. For the CDR3, the DNA is TGTGCCAGCAGTGACGGGAGAAGGGTTGAGACCCAGTACTTC.

The chain joins TRBV25-1 to TRBJ2-7, with 9 bases identical to TRBD2. The V gene's germline CDR1 is MGHDK and CDR2 SYGVNS. The CDR3 length is 14 residues. V lost 8 bases, J lost 7 bases, and 12 bases stayed unmatched. As DNA, the CDR3 is TGTGCCAGCCCCGGGACTAGCCCCCTGAGAGAGCAGTACTTC. It codes for CASPGTSPLREQYF.

The chain has TRBV9 and TRBJ2-3; D ambiguous. Germline CDR1 is SGDLS and CDR2 is YYNGEE. The CDR3 consists of 18 residues. Trimming stripped 0 bases from V and 0 bases from J, with 17 bases between. CDR3: CASSVAPGRFNSTDTQYF. CDR3 bases: TGTGCCAGCAGCGTAGCCCCTGGGCGGTTTAATAGCACAGATACGCAGTATTTT.

This clonotype appeared a few times. The chain employs TRBV7-9 and TRBJ1-2; D perhaps matches TRBD1 (5 bases). Per germline, CDR1 SEHNR and CDR2 FQNEAQ (reference sequence). CDR3 length equals 13 residues. Trimming pared 2 bases from V and 7 bases from J, leaving 11 bases between. This chain's CDR3 is CASSLNVGVGYTF. CDR3 sequence (DNA): TGTGCCAGCAGCTTAAACGTGGGGGTTGGCTACACCTTC.

J is TRBJ1-5 and V is TRBV4-1; D call uncertain. The CDR3 is 16 amino acids. Trimming removed 0 bases from V and 6 bases from J, with 15 bases in between. Germline V gives CDR1 MGHRA, CDR2 YSYEKL. This chain's CDR3 is CASSQDPPNYGQPQHF. The CDR3 DNA sequence: TGCGCCAGCAGCCAAGATCCCCCTAATTACGGTCAGCCCCAGCATTTT.